Sequencing of this T cell receptor (beta chain) was carried out in a study of T cell clonotyping in hematopoietic cell transplantation. Clones were read by immunoSEQ multiplex PCR, and TCRdb kept only the in-frame ones, dropping some. The sample records more than 65,000 clones, approximately 94% being singletons. The CDR3 is 15 residues long. Germline values: CDR1 GTSNPN, CDR2 SVGIG (reference sequence). This receptor was taken from a man aged 45 to 65 in good health. Some clones in this sample may be carry-over from other donors' samples. Sequenced material: peripheral blood mononuclear cells. The J gene is TRBJ1-2, the V gene TRBV30; 8 nucleotides align to TRBD1. In DNA, the CDR3 is TGTGCTACGGAACAGGGACAGGCGCAGATCTATGGCTACACCTTC. Encoded protein: CATEQGQAQIYGYTF.